Following are 28 T cell receptor beta chains from one sample sequenced in a study of shared clonotypes between healthy human individuals. Repertoires were generated with immunoSEQ multiplex PCR, while TCRdb's copy carries only in-frame clones and drops some. Of 2 million to 2.5 million clones in the sample, approximately 93% were seen once. The material sequenced was naive CD4+ T cells from PBMCs. Subset specified: CD45RA+ positively selected. Source of these receptors: a man in his late teens or twenties in good health. Some clones in this sample may be carry-over from other donors' samples.

The rearrangement links TRBV5-1 to TRBJ2-2; D uncertain. V was cut by 0 bases and J by 6 bases, with 6 bases left in between. The CDR3 is made up of 13 amino acids. The germline CDR1 and CDR2 sequences are SGHRS and YFSETQ. The CDR3 here is CASSLDEAGELFF. CDR3 sequence (DNA): TGCGCCAGCAGCTTGGACGAGGCCGGGGAGCTGTTTTTT.

This rearrangement joins TRBV9 to TRBJ2-1, with 7 bases fitting TRBD2. Trimming removed 2 bases from V and 0 bases from J; junction bases left unmatched: 5. Germline loops: CDR1 SGDLS, CDR2 YYNGEE. This CDR3 has 16 residues. The CDR3 DNA reads as TGTGCCAGCAGCGTTACTAGCGAAAGCTCCTACAATGAGCAGTTCTTC. Translation gives CASSVTSESSYNEQFF. The full variable domain, rest sourced from reference TRBV9 and TRBJ2-1, is DSGVTQTPKHLITATGQRVTLRCSPRSGDLSVYWYQQSLDQGLQFLIQYYNGEERAKGNILERFSAQQFPDLHSELNLSSLELGDSALYFCASSVTSESSYNEQFFGPGTRLTVL.

The genes are TRBV11-2 and TRBJ2-1; 7 bases agree with TRBD1. V was clipped by 1 base and J by 5 bases; unmatched bases: 2. The CDR3 spans 14 residues. Germline CDR1 and CDR2: SGHAT and FQNNGV. The DNA of the CDR3 is TGTGCCAGCAGCTTAGGGGACAGCCACAATGAGCAGTTCTTC. Translation: CASSLGDSHNEQFF.

This clone has only one observation. The CDR3 coding sequence is TGTGCCAGCAGCCAGGGCCCAATGACTAGCGGGAGCGTGAGCTCCTACGAGCAGTACTTC. Protein sequence: CASSQGPMTSGSVSSYEQYF. This rearrangement joins TRBV4-2 to TRBJ2-7; 12 bases fit TRBD2. CDR3 length equals 20 residues. From germline, CDR1 is LGHNA and CDR2 YNFKEQ. With V trimmed by 3 bases and J by 0 bases, 15 bases remained unmatched.

V usage is TRBV4-2 and J usage is TRBJ1-3; a possible D gene is TRBD1 (5 bases). The V end lost 0 bases, the J end lost 5 bases, and 11 bases lay between the germline ends. Germline-derived CDR1 and CDR2 are LGHNA and YNFKEQ. This CDR3 has 15 amino acids. The chain's CDR3 is CASSQEGGKRNTIYF. The CDR3 DNA is TGTGCCAGCAGCCAAGAGGGGGGAAAGCGAAACACCATATATTTT.

This sequence joins TRBV7-6 and TRBJ2-7; TRBD1 matches at 9 bases. Trimming removed 5 bases from V and 3 bases from J; junction bases left unmatched: 8. This CDR3 region has 15 residues. CDR1 and CDR2 (germline): SGHVS, FNYEAQ. The DNA of the CDR3 is TGTGCCAGCAGCCCTGGACAGGGGTCGCTCTACGAGCAGTACTTC. This translates into CASSPGQGSLYEQYF.

This rearrangement joins TRBV7-2 to TRBJ1-5; D uncertain. Germline CDR1 is SGHTA and CDR2 is FQGNSA. The CDR3 length is 13 residues. Trimming shortened V by 1 base and J by 15 bases, and 16 bases separated the two germline ends. The CDR3 region is CASSLVVAGPRHF. DNA of the CDR3: TGTGCCAGCAGCTTAGTAGTTGCAGGCCCACGGCATTTT.

The chain is built from TRBV28 and TRBJ2-7, with D unclear. This CDR3 is 14 amino acids long. V shed 6 bases and J shed 0 bases, with 12 bases lying between them. In germline, CDR1 is MDHEN, CDR2 SYDVKM. CDR3 in amino acids: CASSTGPSSYEQYF. In DNA form, the CDR3 reads TGTGCCAGCAGCACCGGGCCTAGCTCCTACGAGCAGTACTTC.

The genes are TRBV5-8 and TRBJ1-2; 7 bases are shared with TRBD1. The germline CDR1 and CDR2 sequences are SGHTS and YDEGEE. J gave up 2 bases and V 4 bases, and 5 bases lay outside the gene matches. The CDR3 totals 14 residues. For the CDR3, the DNA is TGTGCCAGCAGCGGCTTACAGGGGAACTATGGCTACACCTTC. Its translation: CASSGLQGNYGYTF.

The chain joins TRBV7-8 to TRBJ2-2; TRBD2 aligns across 13 bases. This CDR3 comprises 16 residues. Germline V lookup: CDR1 SGHVS, CDR2 FQNEAQ. The J segment lost 8 bases and the V segment lost 5 bases, leaving 8 bases of the junction unmatched. CDR3 sequence: CASSAWTSGSVGELFF. For the CDR3, the DNA is TGTGCCAGCAGCGCTTGGACTAGCGGGAGTGTTGGGGAGCTGTTTTTT.

There are a few counts of this clone. The chain links TRBV20-1 to TRBJ1-4; D gene unclear. In germline, CDR1 is DFQATT, CDR2 SNEGSKA (reference sequence). Trimming removed 3 bases from V and 8 bases from J, with 4 bases in between. The CDR3 consists of 10 residues. The CDR3, as DNA: TGCAGTGCTAGGCAAGAAAAACTGTTTTTT. It translates to CSARQEKLFF.

The chain links TRBV7-9 to TRBJ1-5; no reliable D call. Trimming removed 4 bases at V and 4 bases at J, with 17 bases between. CDR3 length equals 16 residues. CDR1 and CDR2 from the germline V gene are SEHNR and FQNEAQ (reference sequence). The CDR3 loop reads CASSSAGSSRNQPQHF. The CDR3 DNA reads TGTGCCAGCAGCTCCGCGGGATCCTCGAGGAATCAGCCCCAGCATTTT.

The chain couples TRBV5-1 to TRBJ2-5, with D tentatively TRBD1 or TRBD2 (5 bases each). CDR3 length: 14 amino acids. The germline CDR1 and CDR2 sequences are SGHRS and YFSETQ. The ends were cut back, 4 bases at V and 1 base at J, with 11 bases in the middle. In DNA form, the CDR3 reads TGCGCCAGCAGCCGGGACGCGCGCCAAGAGACCCAGTACTTC. Protein sequence: CASSRDARQETQYF.

The genes are TRBV5-1 and TRBJ2-7; 14 bases are a match to TRBD2. The V gene end was trimmed by 4 bases and the J gene end by 4 bases; junction bases not matched to a gene: 4. This CDR3 is built from 15 residues. Germline CDR1 SGHRS, CDR2 YFSETQ. The CDR3 loop reads CASSTGTSGRYEQYF. The CDR3 bases are TGCGCCAGCAGCACCGGGACTAGCGGGAGATACGAGCAGTACTTC. The whole variable domain, filled in from reference TRBV5-1 and TRBJ2-7, reads KAGVTQTPRYLIKTRGQQVTLSCSPISGHRSVSWYQQTPGQGLQFLFEYFSETQRNKGNFPGRFSGRQFSNSRSEMNVSTLELGDSALYLCASSTGTSGRYEQYFGPGTRLTVT.

The chain uses TRBV18 and TRBJ2-3; 9 bases line up with TRBD2. Per the germline V gene, CDR1 is KGHSH and CDR2 is LQKENI. The CDR3 runs 16 residues. Trimming removed 3 bases from V and 2 bases from J; junction bases left unmatched: 6. CDR3: CASSPRLADYTDTQYF. The DNA of the CDR3 is TGTGCCAGCTCACCGAGACTAGCGGACTACACAGATACGCAGTATTTT.

The chain is built from TRBV28 and TRBJ2-1; D is ambiguous. The CDR3 has 12 amino acids. V lost 5 bases to trimming and J lost 3 bases, with 5 bases between them. Germline V gene sequence: CDR1 MDHEN, CDR2 SYDVKM. Here the CDR3 DNA reads TGTGCCAGCAGTCCGCACTACAATGAGCAGTTCTTC. Translation gives CASSPHYNEQFF.

The chain combines TRBV5-1 with TRBJ2-1; the match to TRBD2 covers 9 bases. Germline V gene lookup returns CDR1 SGHRS and CDR2 YFSETQ. The CDR3 consists of 15 residues. V lost 0 bases and J lost 4; bases outside the gene matches: 2. For the CDR3, the DNA is TGCGCCAGCAGCTTGGCGCGGGAGGGTTACAATGAGCAGTTCTTC. As protein: CASSLAREGYNEQFF. Full variable domain (remainder filled in from reference TRBV5-1 and TRBJ2-1): KAGVTQTPRYLIKTRGQQVTLSCSPISGHRSVSWYQQTPGQGLQFLFEYFSETQRNKGNFPGRFSGRQFSNSRSEMNVSTLELGDSALYLCASSLAREGYNEQFFGPGTRLTVL.

To note about this clone: Other DNA sequences within the sample encode an identical CDR3. The CDR3 is CASSREETQYF. For the CDR3, the DNA is TGTGCCAGCAGCCGAGAAGAGACCCAGTACTTC. The chain joins TRBV5-6 to TRBJ2-5, with D unresolved. Per the germline V gene, CDR1 is SGHDT and CDR2 is YYEEEE. CDR3 length: 11 residues. Trimming removed 4 bases at V and 3 bases at J, with 4 bases between.

This chain uses TRBV9 with TRBJ2-7; D is perhaps TRBD1 (6 bases). V lost 3 bases to trimming and J lost 1 base, with 8 bases between them. Germline loops: CDR1 SGDLS, CDR2 YYNGEE. The length of the CDR3 is 13 residues. CDR3 sequence: CASSGTESYEQYF. As DNA, the CDR3 is TGTGCCAGCAGCGGGACAGAATCCTACGAGCAGTACTTC.

The V gene is TRBV19, the J gene TRBJ1-5, with 9 positions matching TRBD1. Germline V gene sequence: CDR1 LNHDA, CDR2 SQIVND (reference sequence). The CDR3 contains 13 residues. V shed 9 bases and J 9 bases; nucleotides not matched to a gene: 9. In nucleotides, the CDR3 is TGTGCCAGCAGGGACAGGGCCACAGGGCCCCAGCATTTT. Translation gives CASRDRATGPQHF.

The chain uses TRBV19 and TRBJ2-2, with TRBD2 identical over 10 bases. The J segment lost 7 bases and the V segment lost 7 bases, leaving 12 bases of the junction unmatched. This CDR3 comprises 16 residues. From germline, CDR1 is LNHDA and CDR2 SQIVND (reference sequence). As DNA, the CDR3 is TGTGCCAGTAATGTACAGGCCAGCGGGAGGGACGGGGAGCTGTTTTTT. It codes for CASNVQASGRDGELFF. The variable domain in full, completed from reference TRBV19 and TRBJ2-2, reads DGGITQSPKYLFRKEGQNVTLSCEQNLNHDAMYWYRQDPGQGLRLIYYSQIVNDFQKGDIAEGYSVSREKKESFPLTVTSAQKNPTAFYLCASNVQASGRDGELFFGEGSRLTVL.

V is TRBV4-3 and J is TRBJ1-1; D not resolved. The V end was cut by 1 base, the J end by 7 bases, with 10 bases between. The CDR3 runs to 13 residues. Germline V gene sequence: CDR1 LGHNA, CDR2 YSLEER. The CDR3 loop is CASSQARRFEAFF. CDR3 DNA: TGCGCCAGCAGCCAAGCCCGACGCTTTGAAGCTTTCTTT.

The J gene is TRBJ1-4, the V gene TRBV19; 8 bases are a match to TRBD1. The CDR3 contains 14 residues. V gave up 7 bases and J gave up 3 bases; unmatched junction bases: 4. CDR1 LNHDA and CDR2 SQIVND come from the germline V gene (reference sequence). This CDR3 is CASTPGQANEKLFF. The CDR3 DNA follows: TGTGCCAGTACCCCGGGACAGGCTAATGAAAAACTGTTTTTT. The whole variable domain, remainder taken from reference TRBV19 and TRBJ1-4, is DGGITQSPKYLFRKEGQNVTLSCEQNLNHDAMYWYRQDPGQGLRLIYYSQIVNDFQKGDIAEGYSVSREKKESFPLTVTSAQKNPTAFYLCASTPGQANEKLFFGSGTQLSVL.

V gene TRBV6-6 combines with J gene TRBJ2-1, with 7 bases that match TRBD1. CDR1 MNHNY and CDR2 SVGAGI come from the germline V gene (reference sequence). The CDR3 runs 16 residues. J lost 3 bases, V lost 6 bases, and 11 bases had no gene match. The CDR3 DNA follows: TGTGCCAGCAGGGGAACCGGGACAGTTCTCTACAATGAGCAGTTCTTC. Its protein product is CASRGTGTVLYNEQFF.

A note on this clone: Distinct nucleotide sequences in the sample also encode this CDR3. J is TRBJ2-7 and V is TRBV28; D is undetermined. Germline V gene data show CDR1 as MDHEN and CDR2 as SYDVKM. The CDR3 is 11 amino acids. V shed 2 bases and J shed 7 bases, with 6 bases lying between them. The CDR3 region is CASSLPGEQYF. The CDR3 DNA sequence: TGTGCCAGCAGTTTACCCGGAGAGCAGTACTTC.

This rearrangement joins TRBV5-1 to TRBJ2-7; 7 positions match TRBD1. This CDR3 is built from 12 residues. With 5 bases clipped from V and 6 bases from J, the junction kept 5 bases outside the gene matches. Germline CDR1 reads SGHRS; CDR2 reads YFSETQ. The CDR3 DNA sequence: TGCGCCAGCAGTATTTACAGGGGCGAGCAGTACTTC. Amino acid sequence: CASSIYRGEQYF. The full variable domain, in which reference TRBV5-1 and TRBJ2-7 provide the parts outside the CDR3, is KAGVTQTPRYLIKTRGQQVTLSCSPISGHRSVSWYQQTPGQGLQFLFEYFSETQRNKGNFPGRFSGRQFSNSRSEMNVSTLELGDSALYLCASSIYRGEQYFGPGTRLTVT.

The chain links TRBV7-3 to TRBJ2-3; 7 bases align to TRBD2. J gave up 14 bases and V 0 bases, and 5 bases lay outside the gene matches. CDR1 and CDR2 from the germline V gene are SGHTA and FQGTGA. This CDR3 is built from 12 residues. This CDR3 reads CASSLTGREPYF. CDR3 sequence (DNA): TGTGCCAGCAGCTTAACAGGGCGGGAGCCGTATTTT.

Comments on this clone: The sample contains more than one DNA sequence encoding this CDR3. V is TRBV6-5 and J is TRBJ2-1; D possibly corresponds to TRBD2 (5 bases). This CDR3 contains 15 residues. Germline loops: CDR1 MNHEY, CDR2 SVGAGI. The V and J ends lost 2 bases and 0 bases respectively, with 8 bases between them. The CDR3: CASSYRGSSYNEQFF. The CDR3 DNA follows: TGTGCCAGCAGTTACCGGGGTAGCTCCTACAATGAGCAGTTCTTC.